Shown below are 20 T cell receptor beta chains from a single sample sequenced in a study of regulatory T cells in long-lasting Graves disease. Documented time point: newly diagnosed GD, antithyroid drugs for less than 3 months. There was RNA extracted from PBMCs, and the TCR library was made from it. Arm-PCR of CDR3 regions and iRepertoire HTBI primers were the basis on which TCR beta libraries were built. MiXCR was run by TCRdb on the multiplex PCR reads, yielding one entry per CDR3 protein. The sample yields approximately 400,000 distinct CDR3 sequences, approximately 15% seen once. These data were also filed under a second study, of T cells in Graves' hyperthyroidism and ophthalmopathy.

Material: peripheral blood mononuclear cells (PBMCs), obtained at new diagnosis, from a patient treated with antithyroid drugs. The receptors come from a woman aged 30 to 39 with Graves disease.

Concerning this clonotype: A much larger clone lies one base from this, so it may be a read error. Because it lacks the conserved phenylalanine or tryptophan at the end, this CDR3 is likely a read error. This chain uses TRBV6-1 with TRBJ2-1; possible D gene TRBD2, 5 bases. The ends were cut back, 7 bases at V and 4 bases at J, with 8 bases in the middle. CDR3 length: 12 residues. CDR1 MNHNS and CDR2 SASEGT come from the germline V gene. This chain's CDR3 is CASMREYNEQFL. CDR3 DNA sequence: TGTGCCAGCATGAGGGAGTACAATGAGCAGTTCCTC.

This clonotype was observed a few times. The V call is TRBV6-2 or TRBV6-3, the J call TRBJ1-1; TRBD1 might be the D (6 bases). Deletions cut 6 bases from V and 11 bases from J, with 10 bases between. Germline V gene lookup returns CDR1 MNHEY and CDR2 SVGEGT. CDR3 length equals 10 residues. CDR3 protein: CASRGQTAFF. The CDR3 DNA sequence: TGTGCCAGCAGAGGACAGACGGCTTTCTTT.

Only a few counts were recorded for this clonotype. This chain uses TRBV20-1 with TRBJ1-5, with 7 bases lining up with TRBD1. Germline values: CDR1 DFQATT, CDR2 SNEGSKA (reference sequence). Losses at the gene ends were 0 bases for V and 0 bases for J; bases not matched to a gene: 5. This CDR3 has 16 amino acids. CDR3 sequence: CSARDPGTVSNQPQHF. The CDR3 DNA reads as TGCAGTGCTAGAGATCCCGGGACAGTTAGCAATCAGCCCCAGCATTTT.

The V and J genes are TRBV28 and TRBJ1-1, with D perhaps matching TRBD1 (6 bases). Germline CDR1 and CDR2: MDHEN and SYDVKM. The CDR3 length is 17 residues. Trimming shortened V by 6 bases and J by 0 bases, and 20 bases separated the two germline ends. The CDR3 nucleotides are TGTGCCAGCAGCCTTGCGGACAGCCCTTTTTTGAACACTGAAGCTTTCTTT. This translates into CASSLADSPFLNTEAFF.

This clonotype occurred many times. The chain recombines TRBV6-2 or TRBV6-3 with TRBJ2-5, with a weak D call TRBD2 (5 bases). V shed 0 bases and J shed 5 bases, with 10 bases lying between them. The germline CDR1 and CDR2 sequences are MNHEY and SVGEGT. The CDR3 has 14 amino acids. Written as DNA, the CDR3 is TGTGCCAGCAGTTACTCGGAGGTCCGGGAGACCCAGTACTTC. It translates to CASSYSEVRETQYF.

Many counts were recorded for this clonotype. The CDR3 spells CASSWTDTQYF. Written as DNA, the CDR3 is TGTGCCAGCAGCTGGACAGATACGCAGTATTTT. The chain is built from TRBV2 and TRBJ2-3; no reliable D call. The V gene lost 6 bases and the J gene lost 3 bases, with 4 bases spanning the gap. The germline gives CDR1 SNHLY, CDR2 FYNNEI. The CDR3 has 11 residues.

This clonotype showed up many times. V and J are TRBV7-9 and TRBJ2-1; 10 nucleotides agree with TRBD1. Germline loops: CDR1 SEHNR, CDR2 FQNEAQ (reference sequence). V shed 5 bases, J shed 5 bases, and the junction held 3 bases outside the gene matches. This CDR3 region has 14 residues. The CDR3 nucleotides read TGTGCCAGCAGCCGGGACAGGGGTAACAATGAGCAGTTCTTC. Its protein product is CASSRDRGNNEQFF.

At least ten counts were recorded for this clonotype. The CDR3 is CASSFIPLDPEAFF. CDR3 in DNA: TGTGCCAGCAGTTTTATACCCCTGGACCCTGAAGCTTTCTTT. The chain recombines TRBV28 with TRBJ1-1; D gene ambiguous. Trimming cost V 3 bases and J 6 bases, with 14 bases left between them. Per the germline V gene, CDR1 is MDHEN and CDR2 is SYDVKM. The CDR3 runs 14 residues. Full variable domain (outside the CDR3, taken from reference TRBV28 and TRBJ1-1): DVKVTQSSRYLVKRTGEKVFLECVQDMDHENMFWYRQDPGLGLRLIYFSYDVKMKEKGDIPEGYSVSREKKERFSLILESASTNQTSMYLCASSFIPLDPEAFFGQGTRLTVV.

This clonotype was observed at least ten times. This chain links TRBV6-1 with TRBJ1-2; weak D call: TRBD1 (5 bases). Germline V gene lookup returns CDR1 MNHNS and CDR2 SASEGT. Between the trimmed V and J ends, which lost 6 bases and 3 bases, there was a span of 11 bases. The CDR3 extends over 13 amino acids. The CDR3 loop is CASRTGTYYGYTF. In nucleotides, the CDR3 is TGTGCCAGCAGGACCGGGACTTACTATGGCTACACCTTC.

This clonotype was seen at least ten times. This chain uses TRBV27 with TRBJ2-5, with D perhaps matching TRBD1 or TRBD2 (5 bases each). Germline V CDR1 and CDR2: MNHEY, SMNVEV (reference sequence). V shed 6 bases and J shed 4 bases, with 27 bases lying between them. The CDR3 consists of 18 residues. CDR3 in amino acids: CASSPIRAQPVGRETQYF. CDR3 nucleotides: TGTGCCAGCAGCCCAATTAGGGCTCAGCCCGTGGGACGAGAGACCCAGTACTTC.

This clonotype was counted many times. This chain uses TRBV29-1 with TRBJ2-5; 7 nucleotides line up with TRBD1. The CDR3 totals 14 residues. Unmatched junction bases numbered 8, after V lost 5 bases and J lost 2 bases. Germline V gene data show CDR1 as SQVTM and CDR2 as ANQGSEA. The CDR3 sequence is CSVRGRRGQETQYF. The DNA of the CDR3 is TGCAGCGTTCGTGGTCGCAGGGGGCAAGAGACCCAGTACTTC.

Many counts were recorded for this clonotype. This chain connects TRBV27 to TRBJ2-1, with D possibly matching TRBD2 (6 bases). Germline V CDR1 and CDR2: MNHEY, SMNVEV (reference sequence). V dropped 6 bases and J dropped 2 bases, with 14 bases sitting between them. CDR3 size: 15 residues. The chain's CDR3 is CASSLGGAPYNEQFF. The CDR3 nucleotides are TGTGCCAGCAGCTTAGGCGGGGCGCCCTACAATGAGCAGTTCTTC.

This clonotype was detected a few times. The chain recombines TRBV28 with TRBJ1-5; D perhaps matches TRBD1 (5 bases). V gave up 4 bases and J gave up 1 base, with 20 bases separating them. The CDR3 is 18 residues long. Germline-derived CDR1 and CDR2 are MDHEN and SYDVKM. CDR3 sequence: CASSSLLFGGNSNQPQHF. The CDR3 DNA reads TGTGCCAGCAGTTCCCTTCTTTTTGGGGGGAACAGCAATCAGCCCCAGCATTTT.

This clonotype was found many times. CDR3 in amino acids: CSVGQGWAEAFF. The CDR3 region has the DNA TGCAGCGTTGGACAGGGTTGGGCTGAAGCTTTCTTT. The V gene is TRBV29-1, the J gene TRBJ1-1, with 7 nucleotides matching TRBD1. The CDR3 is 12 amino acids. Germline V lookup: CDR1 SQVTM, CDR2 ANQGSEA. V shed 4 bases, J shed 6 bases, and the junction held 5 bases outside the gene matches.

This chain joins TRBV29-1 and TRBJ2-7; either TRBD1 or TRBD2 may supply D (6 bases each). CDR1 and CDR2 from the germline V gene are SQVTM and ANQGSEA. The CDR3 spans 13 residues. The ends were cut back, 6 bases at V and 7 bases at J, with 19 bases in the middle. CDR3 nucleotides: TGCAGCGTGGGGGTAGGGGGGCCTGCGGAGCAGTACTTC. Its translation: CSVGVGGPAEQYF.

V gene TRBV24-1 combines with J gene TRBJ2-2; 11 bases fit TRBD2. Trimming took 3 bases from V and 1 from J; bases not matched to a gene: 6. Germline CDR1 KGHDR, CDR2 SFDVKD. The CDR3 length is 18 residues. The CDR3 region is CATSDPTGTSGNTGELFF. The CDR3 DNA is TGTGCCACCAGTGATCCAACTGGGACTAGCGGGAACACCGGGGAGCTGTTTTTT.

The chain's CDR3 is CASSIGTSYNEQFF. CDR3 nucleotides: TGTGCCAGTAGTATAGGGACATCCTACAATGAGCAGTTCTTC. The V gene is TRBV19, the J gene TRBJ2-1; a possible D gene is TRBD1 (5 bases). The CDR3 length is 14 residues. Trimming stripped 1 base from V and 1 base from J, with 5 bases between. Per the germline V gene, CDR1 is LNHDA and CDR2 is SQIVND (reference sequence).

This clonotype has ten or more counts. The rearrangement uses TRBV7-2 and TRBJ2-1, with D possibly TRBD1 on 5 matching bases. The germline gives CDR1 SGHTA, CDR2 FQGNSA. Trimming cost V 1 base and J 5 bases, with 9 bases left between them. This CDR3 has 14 residues. CDR3 protein: CASSLGRANNEQFF. CDR3 coding DNA: TGTGCCAGCAGCTTAGGCAGGGCGAACAATGAGCAGTTCTTC.

Ten or more counts support this clonotype. The chain recombines TRBV12-3 or TRBV12-4 with TRBJ2-3; D is unclear. The CDR3 covers 15 residues. V was trimmed by 6 bases and J by 1 base, leaving 14 bases between them. CDR3 DNA sequence: TGTGCCAGCAGCCTATTTAAGCTCGGCACAGATACGCAGTATTTT. It yields the protein CASSLFKLGTDTQYF.

This clonotype was seen ten or more times. The genes are TRBV12-3 or TRBV12-4 and TRBJ1-4; D is ambiguous. This CDR3 has 16 residues. V lost 2 bases and J 3 bases, leaving 13 bases between the germline ends. The CDR3 region is CASSLYGEGPNEKLFF. The CDR3 DNA sequence: TGTGCCAGCAGTTTATACGGCGAGGGCCCTAATGAAAAACTGTTTTTT.